This T cell receptor (beta chain) was captured by sequencing in a study of blood T cell repertoires in COVID-19 (dated by TCRdb to the early 2020s). Concerning the study at large: Samples covering the acute and convalescent phases of COVID-19 were provided by collaborators in the United States, Italy and Spain. Sample metadata almost always included a de-identified subject ID, COVID-19 status, age in years and sex. The samples were drawn from the first 160 participants of the ongoing ImmuneRACE study and from 1,254 subjects provided by 6 global collaborators. The repertoires were released in a freely available public database intended as a resource for research on the immune response to SARS-CoV-2. Deeply sampled blood TCRbeta repertoires from subjects exposed to, actively infected with, or recovered from COVID-19 were included in the dataset. Where available, HLA class I and class II types were obtained from metadata supplied by the sample provider rather than from assay-based typing. The prospective study material was composed of cDNA or gDNA derived from T cells, B-cell-depleted T cells, or PBMCs. What the study reported, not specific to this receptor: How much clinical and demographic metadata was included differed by source and by participant, and the metadata was provided uncurated.

The V end loses 0 bases and the J end loses 3 bases, and a stretch of 6 bases separates them. From cysteine to phenylalanine, the CDR3 is 13 amino acids long. Only CDR3 DNA remains: 39 bases, in frame from the first base. CDR1 and CDR2, looked up from the germline V gene, are KGHSH and LQKENI. TCRbeta CDR3 regions were amplified from genomic DNA by means of the immunoSEQ Assay, a bias-controlled multiplex PCR. The study's processing was this. Within the assay, amplification of reference gene primers was used to estimate how many nucleated cells each sample contained. Sequence reads were collapsed and filtered to measure the absolute abundance of every unique TCRbeta CDR3 rearrangement. For each sample, productive Simpson clonality was calculated by taking the square root of Simpson's diversity index across productive rearrangements. Sourced from immuneACCESS, this table was stored by TCRdb with only in-frame sequences that have V and J called. A share of the clones is absent; for the studies checked, an unresolved V gene accounts for under half, and the remainder has no known explanation. The V and J calls and clone size come from that table; D and trimming were worked out from the DNA. The sample table shows 100,000 to 150,000 clones, and 80% to 90% are seen once. The ten biggest clones cover less than 30% of the sample.

The collaborating institutions used their own protocols to collect whole blood in K2EDTA tubes. For TCRbeta analysis, collaborators shipped samples as frozen whole blood, isolated PBMCs, or DNA extracted from either of those sample types. In its sample, this clone was seen a few times. Its antigen remains undetermined. Base qualities are not at hand, and no much larger clone is one base apart. The TCR sequence derives from a man between 65 and 80 years old with active or convalescent COVID-19. The sequencing sample was made of peripheral blood. Here the chain combines TRBV18 and TRBJ2-7; no D gene call is confident. The DNA is TGTGCCAGCTCACCACCACCAGGCTACGAGCAGTACTTC. This is translated as CASSPPPGYEQYF.